A selection of T cell receptor beta chains follows, all from one sample in a study of regulatory T cells in long-lasting Graves disease. A single record per CDR3 protein comes from TCRdb applying MiXCR to the multiplex PCR reads. The sample carries 350,000 to 400,000 distinct CDR3 sequences, around 16% recorded once. This specimen was peripheral blood mononuclear cells (PBMCs), taken at new diagnosis, from a patient treated with antithyroid drugs. Receptors were obtained from a female donor with Graves disease. Both conserved end residues are part of each CDR3. A D gene is named only where the DNA matches it firmly. Clone sizes are given selectively: once, few, many, or a class where the clone is expanded.

J	V	D	size	CDR3	DNA
TRBJ2-2	TRBV7-9	TRBD2	many	CASSGTSGRLGTGELFF	TGTGCCAGCAGCGGGACTAGCGGGAGGCTGGGCACCGGGGAGCTGTTTTTT
TRBJ2-6	TRBV24-1	NA	few	CATSDRGLSGANVLTF	TGTGCCACCAGTGATCGAGGGTTATCTGGGGCCAACGTCCTGACTTTC
TRBJ1-5	TRBV12-3/TRBV12-4	TRBD1	many	CASSYELKGQHHSNQPQHF	TGTGCCAGCAGCTACGAGCTCAAGGGACAGCACCATAGCAATCAGCCCCAGCATTTT
TRBJ2-7	TRBV18	TRBD1	few	CASSPGTGNYGQYF	TGTGCCAGCTCACCGGGGACAGGCAACTACGGGCAGTACTTC
TRBJ1-2	TRBV9	NA	NA	CASSVRTDHYGYTF	TGTGCCAGCAGCGTACGGACAGACCACTATGGCTACACCTTC
TRBJ2-1	TRBV29-1	TRBD2	many	CSVDRLAGHNEQFF	TGCAGCGTTGATCGTCTAGCGGGGCACAATGAGCAGTTCTTC
TRBJ2-5	TRBV7-3	TRBD2	NA	CASSLNAGTSGRANQYF	TGTGCCAGCAGCTTAAATGCCGGGACTAGCGGGAGGGCTAACCAGTACTTC
TRBJ1-6	TRBV5-1	TRBD1	many	CASSLRQGHSPLHF	TGCGCCAGCAGCTTGAGACAGGGGCATTCACCCCTCCACTTT
TRBJ1-6	TRBV12-3/TRBV12-4	NA	NA	CASRPGTYNSPLHF	TGTGCCAGCAGACCCGGGACCTATAATTCACCCCTCCACTTT
TRBJ2-3	TRBV29-1	NA	few	CSVEANTDTQYF	TGCAGCGTTGAAGCCAACACAGATACGCAGTATTTT
TRBJ2-3	TRBV27	TRBD2	many	CASSSGLAGGYTQYF	TGTGCCAGCAGTTCTGGACTAGCGGGAGGATATACGCAGTATTTT
TRBJ1-4	TRBV2	NA	many	CASSGRGATNEKLFF	TGTGCCAGCAGTGGAAGGGGTGCAACTAATGAAAAACTGTTTTTT
TRBJ2-2	TRBV24-1	TRBD1	few	CATGTGPGELFF	TGTGCCACCGGGACAGGGCCCGGGGAGCTGTTTTTT
TRBJ1-5	TRBV5-6	NA	NA	CASSNAGEWSSNQPQHF	TGTGCCAGCAGCAACGCAGGGGAATGGTCAAGCAATCAGCCCCAGCATTTT
TRBJ1-1	TRBV9	NA	many	CASSESQLNTEAFF	TGTGCCAGCAGCGAATCCCAACTGAACACTGAAGCTTTCTTT
TRBJ2-7	TRBV28	TRBD2	many	CASSSGLAGGHFSEQYF	TGTGCCAGCAGTTCGGGACTAGCGGGAGGCCATTTCTCCGAGCAGTACTTC
TRBJ2-7	TRBV14	NA	many	CASSQDPGEQYF	TGTGCCAGCAGCCAAGATCCCGGCGAGCAGTACTTC
TRBJ2-7	TRBV28	TRBD1	many	CASSYRDRGFLSYEQYF	TGTGCCAGCAGCTACCGGGACAGGGGGTTCTTGAGCTACGAGCAGTACTTC
TRBJ2-7	TRBV28	TRBD2	NA	CASSQWTSGKGEQYF	TGTGCCAGCAGTCAGTGGACTAGCGGGAAGGGTGAGCAGTACTTC
TRBJ1-6	TRBV5-1	NA	few	CASSFSPFKTVNSPLHF	TGCGCCAGCAGCTTCAGCCCTTTTAAGACCGTTAATTCACCCCTCCACTTT
TRBJ1-2	TRBV27	NA	many	CASSFGRFYGYTF	TGTGCCAGCAGTTTTGGACGGTTCTATGGCTACACCTTC
TRBJ2-3	TRBV11-3	NA	many	CASSFYKMDTQYF	TGTGCCAGCAGCTTTTACAAAATGGATACGCAGTATTTT
TRBJ1-2	TRBV6-2/TRBV6-3	NA	NA	CASTTQERDYGYTF	TGTGCCAGTACGACACAGGAGAGGGACTATGGCTACACCTTC
TRBJ1-2	TRBV28	NA	many	CASRPDGYGYTF	TGTGCCAGCAGACCTGATGGGTATGGCTACACCTTC
TRBJ2-7	TRBV3-1	TRBD2	many	CASSQVPPQAGGIDEQYF	TGTGCCAGCAGCCAAGTTCCCCCTCAAGCGGGAGGGATCGACGAGCAGTACTTC
TRBJ2-2	TRBV18	NA	few	CASSPQENTGELFF	TGTGCCAGCTCACCACAGGAAAACACCGGGGAGCTGTTTTTT
TRBJ2-1	TRBV30	NA	many	CAFAGPNEQFF	TGTGCCTTCGCTGGACCCAATGAGCAGTTCTTC
TRBJ2-7	TRBV28	NA	many	CASSNWGRYEQYF	TGTGCCAGCAGTAACTGGGGAAGGTACGAGCAGTACTTC
TRBJ1-3	TRBV3-1	NA	NA	CASGRWSGGQDSGNTIYF	TGTGCCAGCGGCAGGTGGTCCGGGGGCCAAGACTCTGGAAACACCATATATTTT
TRBJ1-1	TRBV7-9	NA	NA	CASSLAFVVAGKDTEAFF	TGTGCCAGCAGCTTAGCCTTTGTCGTGGCAGGGAAAGATACTGAAGCTTTCTTT
TRBJ1-4	TRBV12-3/TRBV12-4	NA	many	CASSPPRMNEKLFF	TGTGCCAGCAGTCCTCCGCGCATGAATGAAAAACTGTTTTTT
TRBJ2-3	TRBV11-2	TRBD2	many	CASRQGRGGRSTQYF	TGTGCCAGCAGACAAGGAAGGGGCGGGAGGTCTACGCAGTATTTT
TRBJ2-2	TRBV6-2/TRBV6-3	NA	few	CASSLHMGTGELFF	TGTGCCAGCAGTCTCCACATGGGCACCGGGGAGCTGTTTTTT
TRBJ1-1	TRBV5-1	NA	NA	CASSLVGEGTEAFF	TGCGCCAGCAGCTTGGTCGGGGAGGGCACTGAAGCTTTCTTT
TRBJ2-2	TRBV6-1	TRBD1	NA	CASSGTGAYAGELFF	TGTGCCAGCAGTGGGACAGGGGCGTACGCCGGGGAGCTGTTTTTT
TRBJ1-1	TRBV5-5	NA	few	CASSRAYGPEAFF	TGTGCCAGCAGCCGGGCGTACGGACCCGAAGCTTTCTTT
TRBJ1-1	TRBV5-1	NA	many	CASSFNRNTEAFF	TGTGCCAGCAGCTTCAACCGGAACACTGAAGCTTTCTTT
TRBJ1-1	TRBV12-3/TRBV12-4	TRBD1	many	CASSPQGADTEAFF	TGTGCCAGCAGTCCCCAGGGGGCTGACACTGAAGCTTTCTTT
TRBJ1-1	TRBV10-3	NA	many	CAINQGNTEAFF	TGTGCCATCAATCAGGGGAACACTGAAGCTTTCTTT
TRBJ2-7	TRBV12-3/TRBV12-4	NA	many	CASSLGPWGGEFWVEQYF	TGTGCCAGCAGTTTAGGGCCCTGGGGCGGGGAGTTTTGGGTCGAGCAGTACTTC
TRBJ2-2	TRBV7-2	TRBD2	NA	CASSLLAGGRPTGELFF	TGTGCCAGCAGCTTGCTAGCGGGAGGGCGTCCCACCGGGGAGCTGTTTTTT
TRBJ2-7	TRBV12-3/TRBV12-4	NA	many	CASSSDPYEQYF	TGTGCCAGCAGTTCCGATCCCTACGAGCAGTACTTC